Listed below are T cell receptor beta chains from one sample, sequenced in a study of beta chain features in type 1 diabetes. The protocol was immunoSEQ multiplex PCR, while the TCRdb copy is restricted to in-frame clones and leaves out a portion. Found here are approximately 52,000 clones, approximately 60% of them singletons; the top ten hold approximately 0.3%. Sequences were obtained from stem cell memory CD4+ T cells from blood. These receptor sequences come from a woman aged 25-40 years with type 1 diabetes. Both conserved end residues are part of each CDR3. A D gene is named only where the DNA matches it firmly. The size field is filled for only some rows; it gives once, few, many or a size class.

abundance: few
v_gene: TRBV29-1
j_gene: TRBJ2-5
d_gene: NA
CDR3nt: TGCAGCGTTGGACACTCGAGAGGGGAGACCCAGTACTTC
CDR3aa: CSVGHSRGETQYF

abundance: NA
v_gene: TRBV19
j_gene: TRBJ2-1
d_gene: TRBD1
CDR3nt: TGTGCCAGTACTCCGACAGGGGGCCTGGGATTTGAGCAGTTCTTC
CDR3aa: CASTPTGGLGFEQFF

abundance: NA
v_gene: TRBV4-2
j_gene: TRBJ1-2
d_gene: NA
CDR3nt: TGTGCCAGCAGCCAAGATCCAGGCCGCGGCTACACCTTC
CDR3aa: CASSQDPGRGYTF

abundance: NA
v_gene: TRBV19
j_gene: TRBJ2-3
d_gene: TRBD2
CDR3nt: TGTGCCAGTAGTATATCCAAGCTAGCGGGAGGACCCACAGATACGCAGTATTTT
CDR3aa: CASSISKLAGGPTDTQYF

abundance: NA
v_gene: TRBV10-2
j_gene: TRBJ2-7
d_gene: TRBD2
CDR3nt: TGCGCCAGCAGTGAAAGACTAGCGGACGCCTACGAGCAGTACTTC
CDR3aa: CASSERLADAYEQYF

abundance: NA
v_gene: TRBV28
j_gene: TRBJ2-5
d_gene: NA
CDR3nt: TGTGCCACCCGACAGGTCAAAGAGACCCAGTACTTC
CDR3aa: CATRQVKETQYF

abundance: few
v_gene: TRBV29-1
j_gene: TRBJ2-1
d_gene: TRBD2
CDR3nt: TGCAGCGTTGGGACTAGCGGGAGGGCTAACAATGAGCAGTTCTTC
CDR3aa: CSVGTSGRANNEQFF

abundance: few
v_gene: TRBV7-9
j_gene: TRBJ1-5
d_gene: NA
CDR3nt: TGTGCCAGCAGCTTAGGTCAGAACAATCAGCCCCAGCATTTT
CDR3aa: CASSLGQNNQPQHF

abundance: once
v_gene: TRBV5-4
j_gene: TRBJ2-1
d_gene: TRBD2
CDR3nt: TGTGCCAGCAGGACGACTAGCGGGAGGCTCAATGAGCAGTTCTTC
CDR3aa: CASRTTSGRLNEQFF

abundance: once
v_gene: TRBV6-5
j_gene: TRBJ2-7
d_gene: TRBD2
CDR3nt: TGTGCCAGCAGAGCTAGCGGGAGATACGAGCAGTACTTC
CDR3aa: CASRASGRYEQYF

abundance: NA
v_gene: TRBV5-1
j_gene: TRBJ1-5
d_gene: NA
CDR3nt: TGCGCCAGCAGCGCCGGGGACAATCAGCCCCAGCATTTT
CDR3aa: CASSAGDNQPQHF

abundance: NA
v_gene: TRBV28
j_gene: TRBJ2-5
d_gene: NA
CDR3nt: TGTGCCAGCAATCTGGGCAGAAATCAAGAGACCCAGTACTTC
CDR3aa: CASNLGRNQETQYF

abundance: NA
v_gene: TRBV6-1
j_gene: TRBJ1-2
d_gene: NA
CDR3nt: TGTGCCAGCAGCGAGGGTAACTATGGCTACACCTTC
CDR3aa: CASSEGNYGYTF

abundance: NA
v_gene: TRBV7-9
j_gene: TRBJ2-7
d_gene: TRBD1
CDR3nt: TGTGCCAGCAGCTTCGACAGGGTGGACGAGCAGTACTTC
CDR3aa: CASSFDRVDEQYF

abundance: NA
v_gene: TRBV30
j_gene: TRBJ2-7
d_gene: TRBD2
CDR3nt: TGTGCCTGGAGGGTTAGCGGGAGTCCCCTCTACGAGCAGTACTTC
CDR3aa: CAWRVSGSPLYEQYF

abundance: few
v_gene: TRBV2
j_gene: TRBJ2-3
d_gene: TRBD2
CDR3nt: TGTGCCAGCAGTGGGACTAGCGGGCGGACAGATACGCAGTATTTT
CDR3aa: CASSGTSGRTDTQYF

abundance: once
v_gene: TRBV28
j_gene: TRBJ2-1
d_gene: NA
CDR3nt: TGTGCCAGCAGTTTACGCCCTCGGGCGGGGAAATACAATGAGCAGTTCTTC
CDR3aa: CASSLRPRAGKYNEQFF

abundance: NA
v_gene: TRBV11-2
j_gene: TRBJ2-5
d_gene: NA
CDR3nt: TGTGCCAGCAGCCCCCGACAGGCTACACTACAAGAGACCCAGTACTTC
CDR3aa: CASSPRQATLQETQYF

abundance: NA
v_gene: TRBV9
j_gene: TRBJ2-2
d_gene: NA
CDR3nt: TGTGCCAGCAGCCCCCGGGGAACGAACACCGGGGAGCTGTTTTTT
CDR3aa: CASSPRGTNTGELFF

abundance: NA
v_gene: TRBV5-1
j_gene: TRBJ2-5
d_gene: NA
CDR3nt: TGCGCCAGCAGCTTCTTAGCGGCACAAGAGACCCAGTACTTC
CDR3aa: CASSFLAAQETQYF

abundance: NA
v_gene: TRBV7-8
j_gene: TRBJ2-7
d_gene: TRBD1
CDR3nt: TGTGCCAGCAGCTTAGAACAGGGGGCGACCTACGAGCAGTACTTC
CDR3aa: CASSLEQGATYEQYF

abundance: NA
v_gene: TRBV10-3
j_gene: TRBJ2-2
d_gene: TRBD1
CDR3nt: TGTGCCATCAGTGAGTCGACAGGGTACACCGGGGAGCTGTTTTTT
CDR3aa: CAISESTGYTGELFF

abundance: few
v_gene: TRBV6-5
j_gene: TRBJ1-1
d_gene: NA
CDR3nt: TGTGCCAGCATCCATCGGCAGGGGACTGAAGCTTTCTTT
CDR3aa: CASIHRQGTEAFF

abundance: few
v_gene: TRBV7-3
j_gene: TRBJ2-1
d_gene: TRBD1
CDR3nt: TGTGCCAGCAGCCCGCAGGGGGCTTCCTACAATGAGCAGTTCTTC
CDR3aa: CASSPQGASYNEQFF

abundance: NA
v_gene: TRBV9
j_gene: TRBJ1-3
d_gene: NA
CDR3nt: TGTGCCCGGCCGACAGTGACCTCTGGAAACACCATATATTTT
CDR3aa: CARPTVTSGNTIYF

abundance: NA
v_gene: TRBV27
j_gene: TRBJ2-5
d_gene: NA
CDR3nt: TGTGCCAGCAGTTTACAGGGGATTATCGAAGAGACCCAGTACTTC
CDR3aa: CASSLQGIIEETQYF

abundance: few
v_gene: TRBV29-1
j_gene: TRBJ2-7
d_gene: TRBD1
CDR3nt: TGCAGCGTTGCCCCGGGACAGGGTGCAGACGAGCAGTACTTC
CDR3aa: CSVAPGQGADEQYF

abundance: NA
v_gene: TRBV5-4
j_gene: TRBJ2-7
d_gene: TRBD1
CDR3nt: TGTGCCAGCAGTTTGGGACAGGGCTTTTCCTACGAGCAGTACTTC
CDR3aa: CASSLGQGFSYEQYF

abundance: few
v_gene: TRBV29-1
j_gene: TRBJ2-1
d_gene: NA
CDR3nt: TGCAGCGTCGGAGGATCGAACTTCCTCTCCTACAATGAGCAGTTCTTC
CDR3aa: CSVGGSNFLSYNEQFF

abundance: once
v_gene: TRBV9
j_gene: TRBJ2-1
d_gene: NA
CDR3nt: TGTGCCAGCAGCCCAGGGCGGAGCTCCTACAATGAGCAGTTCTTC
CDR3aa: CASSPGRSSYNEQFF

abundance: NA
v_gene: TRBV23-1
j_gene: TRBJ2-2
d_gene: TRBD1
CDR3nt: TGCGCCAGCAGCCAATCGAACAGGGGCAGGAGAACCGGGGAGCTGTTTTTT
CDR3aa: CASSQSNRGRRTGELFF

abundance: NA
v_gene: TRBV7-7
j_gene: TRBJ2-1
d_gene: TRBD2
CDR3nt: TGTGCTAGCAGCCCTCGGACTAGCGCCTACAATGAGCAGTTCTTC
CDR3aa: CASSPRTSAYNEQFF

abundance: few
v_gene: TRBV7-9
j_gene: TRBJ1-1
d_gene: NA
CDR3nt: TGTGCCAGCAGCTTACTAATGGGGGCCAACACTGAAGCTTTCTTT
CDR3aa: CASSLLMGANTEAFF

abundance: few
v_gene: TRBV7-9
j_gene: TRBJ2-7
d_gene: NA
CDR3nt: TGTGCCAGCAGCTCAACCGAACAGGGAAGAGAATACTTC
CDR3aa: CASSSTEQGREYF

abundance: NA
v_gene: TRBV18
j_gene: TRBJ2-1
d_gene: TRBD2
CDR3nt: TGTGCCAGCTCACCACAGTATAAAACTAGCGGGAGGACCAATGAGCAGTTCTTC
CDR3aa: CASSPQYKTSGRTNEQFF

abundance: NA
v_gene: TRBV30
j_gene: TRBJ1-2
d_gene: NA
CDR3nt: TGTGCCTGGAGTGAAGACATCATGTTTGACTATGGCTACACCTTC
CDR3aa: CAWSEDIMFDYGYTF

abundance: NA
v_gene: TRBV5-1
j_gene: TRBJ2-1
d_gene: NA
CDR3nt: TGCGCCAGCAGCTTGGACAAATACAATGAGCAGTTCTTC
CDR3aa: CASSLDKYNEQFF

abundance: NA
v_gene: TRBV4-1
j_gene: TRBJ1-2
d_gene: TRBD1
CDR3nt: TGCGCCAGCAGCCAAACAGGGGGCGTTCTCTATGGCTACACCTTC
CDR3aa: CASSQTGGVLYGYTF

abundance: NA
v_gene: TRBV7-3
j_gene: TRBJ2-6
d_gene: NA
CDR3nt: TGTGCCAGCAGCTTAAGGATGATGGGGGCGACCTCTGGGGCCAACGTCCTGACTTTC
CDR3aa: CASSLRMMGATSGANVLTF

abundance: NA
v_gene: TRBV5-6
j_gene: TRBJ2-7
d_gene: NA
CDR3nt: TGTGCCAGCACCTCGCCCCGCGAAACCTACGAGCAGTACTTC
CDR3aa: CASTSPRETYEQYF

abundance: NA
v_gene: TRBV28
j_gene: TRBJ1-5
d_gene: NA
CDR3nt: TGTGCCAGCAGAGAACAGAGACAGCCCCAGCATTTT
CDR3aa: CASREQRQPQHF

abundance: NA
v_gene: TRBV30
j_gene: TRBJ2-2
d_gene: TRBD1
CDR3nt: TGTGCCTGGAGTGGGGGGACAGGGGACACCGGGGAGCTGTTTTTT
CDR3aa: CAWSGGTGDTGELFF

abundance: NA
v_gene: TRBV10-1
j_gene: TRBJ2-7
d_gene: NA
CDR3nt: TGCGCCAGCAGTGAGTCCCCCGGTTCCGACTACGAGCAGTACTTC
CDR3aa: CASSESPGSDYEQYF

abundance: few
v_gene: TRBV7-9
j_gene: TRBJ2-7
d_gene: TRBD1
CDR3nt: TGTGCCAGCAGGCCGGGACAGGGGATTTTCTACGAGCAGTACTTC
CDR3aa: CASRPGQGIFYEQYF

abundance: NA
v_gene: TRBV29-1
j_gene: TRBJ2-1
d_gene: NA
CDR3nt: TGCAGCGTGACGCGTTACGGGGGTCCCAAGCAGTTCTTC
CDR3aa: CSVTRYGGPKQFF

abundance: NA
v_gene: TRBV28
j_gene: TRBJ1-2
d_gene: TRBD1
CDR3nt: TGTGCCAGCAGCCCCGGGACAGGGAGGAACTATGGCTACACCTTC
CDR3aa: CASSPGTGRNYGYTF

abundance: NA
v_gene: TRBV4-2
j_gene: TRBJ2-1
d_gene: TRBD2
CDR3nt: TGTGCCAGCAGCCTTCAAGGTAGCACTAGCGGGAGACTTATCATTTACAATGAGCAGTTCTTC
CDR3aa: CASSLQGSTSGRLIIYNEQFF

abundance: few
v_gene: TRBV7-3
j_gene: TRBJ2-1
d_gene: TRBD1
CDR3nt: TGTGCCAGCAGCTCGGGACAGGGGGTCTACAATGAGCAGTTCTTC
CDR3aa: CASSSGQGVYNEQFF

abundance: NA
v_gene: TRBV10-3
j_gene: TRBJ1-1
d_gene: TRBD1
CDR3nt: TGTGCCATCAATTCAAACTGGGGGACAGAGGCTTTCTTT
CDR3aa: CAINSNWGTEAFF

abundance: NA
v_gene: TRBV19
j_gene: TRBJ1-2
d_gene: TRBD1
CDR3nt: TGTGCCACCTCTCGGGACAGGGGGCTCTATGGCTACACCTTC
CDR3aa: CATSRDRGLYGYTF

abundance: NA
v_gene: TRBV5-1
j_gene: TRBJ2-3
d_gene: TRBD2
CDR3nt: TGCGCCAGCAGCCCAACCCCTAGCGGGAGCACAGATACGCAGTATTTT
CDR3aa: CASSPTPSGSTDTQYF

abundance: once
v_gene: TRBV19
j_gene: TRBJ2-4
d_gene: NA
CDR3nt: TGTGCCAGTAGTATCGCCCAGGGCGCGATATCGTTTATTCAGTACTTC
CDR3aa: CASSIAQGAISFIQYF

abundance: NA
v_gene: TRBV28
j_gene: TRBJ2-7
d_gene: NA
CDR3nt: TGTGCCAGCAGTTTCTCGGTCTACGAGCAGTACTTC
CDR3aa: CASSFSVYEQYF

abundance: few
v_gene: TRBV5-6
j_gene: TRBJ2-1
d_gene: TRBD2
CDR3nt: TGTGCCAGCAGCTCCTATAGCGGGAGGGCCGGCTACAATGAGCAGTTCTTC
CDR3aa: CASSSYSGRAGYNEQFF